The 31 T cell receptor beta chains below all came from one sample that was sequenced in a study of regulatory T cells in long-lasting Graves disease. Time point specified: persistent/refractory GD, antithyroid drugs over 5 years with positive TRAb. Preparation of the TCR library used RNA extracted from PBMCs. In building TCR beta libraries, iRepertoire HTBI primers were used together with Arm-PCR of CDR3 regions. TCRdb reanalysed the multiplex PCR reads using MiXCR and keeps one entry per CDR3 protein. The repertoire holds hundreds of thousands of distinct CDR3 sequences, around 20% seen once, with roughly 8% in the top ten. Material: peripheral blood mononuclear cells (PBMCs), obtained when the disease was refractory, from a patient treated with antithyroid drugs. These receptors all come from a female donor with Graves disease.

The rearrangement joins TRBV11-2 to TRBJ2-1; either TRBD1 or TRBD2 may fit D (5 bases each). CDR1 and CDR2 (germline): SGHAT, FQNNGV. Trimming pared 4 bases from V and 8 bases from J, leaving 15 bases between. CDR3 length: 14 amino acids. CDR3 protein: CASSSWDRLDEQFF. The CDR3 DNA reads TGTGCCAGCAGCTCCTGGGACCGCCTGGATGAGCAGTTCTTC.

This clonotype was counted ten times or more. The V call is TRBV7-2, the J call TRBJ2-7; D gene unclear. V was trimmed by 0 bases and J by 6 bases, leaving 15 bases between them. CDR1 is SGHTA, CDR2 FQGNSA, per germline. The CDR3 has 15 amino acids. CDR3 loop: CASSLALGFPAEQYF. In DNA, the CDR3 is TGTGCCAGCAGCTTAGCGTTAGGGTTCCCGGCCGAGCAGTACTTC.

There are many counts of this clonotype. The V and J genes are TRBV28 and TRBJ2-7; 8 bases match TRBD1. The CDR3 runs to 15 residues. Unmatched junction bases numbered 11, after V lost 6 bases and J lost 4 bases. CDR1 MDHEN and CDR2 SYDVKM come from the germline V gene. The CDR3 sequence: CASSPFMGQDYEQYF. CDR3 bases: TGTGCCAGCAGCCCATTCATGGGACAGGATTACGAGCAGTACTTC.

The rearrangement uses TRBV18 and TRBJ2-3; TRBD2 is a possible D gene (5 bases). CDR3 length: 13 residues. Per germline, CDR1 KGHSH and CDR2 LQKENI. The V gene lost 4 bases and the J gene lost 5 bases, with 10 bases spanning the gap. CDR3 DNA sequence: TGTGCCAGCTCACTGGACTGGAAAGATACGCAGTATTTT. Its translation is CASSLDWKDTQYF. The variable domain in full, completed from reference TRBV18 and TRBJ2-3, reads NAGVMQNPRHLVRRRGQEARLRCSPMKGHSHVYWYRQLPEEGLKFMVYLQKENIIDESGMPKERFSAEFPKEGPSILRIQQVVRGDSAAYFCASSLDWKDTQYFGPGTRLTVL.

This clonotype was seen ten or more times. V gene TRBV29-1 combines with J gene TRBJ2-6; D perhaps matches TRBD2 (6 bases). This CDR3 contains 14 residues. Germline V lookup: CDR1 SQVTM, CDR2 ANQGSEA. Trimming removed 6 bases from V and 2 bases from J, with 11 bases in between. CDR3: CSVLGGPGANVLTF. CDR3 nucleotide sequence: TGCAGCGTCCTGGGGGGACCTGGGGCCAACGTCCTGACTTTC.

The rearrangement joins TRBV2 to TRBJ2-7; 7 bases are a match to TRBD1. V shed 6 bases, J shed 8 bases, and the junction held 13 bases outside the gene matches. The CDR3 totals 14 residues. The germline V gene has CDR1 SNHLY and CDR2 FYNNEI. As DNA, the CDR3 is TGTGCCAGCAGCTTAACAGGGGCATCCCTTCAGCAGTACTTC. Residues: CASSLTGASLQQYF.

This chain links TRBV29-1 with TRBJ2-5; 7 bases agree with TRBD1. Trimming removed 3 bases from V and 1 base from J; junction bases left unmatched: 5. The CDR3 is 14 residues long. Germline V gene lookup returns CDR1 SQVTM and CDR2 ANQGSEA. CDR3 protein: CSVDRRDSQETQYF. CDR3 nucleotides: TGCAGCGTTGATCGTAGGGACAGCCAAGAGACCCAGTACTTC.

The chain uses TRBV6-1 and TRBJ1-2; 9 nucleotides agree with TRBD1. The CDR3 sequence is 15 residues long. With 4 bases clipped from V and 2 bases from J, the junction kept 5 bases outside the gene matches. Per the germline V gene, CDR1 is MNHNS and CDR2 is SASEGT. CDR3 coding DNA: TGTGCCAGCAGTGTAACCGGGACAGGGAACTATGGCTACACCTTC. Translated: CASSVTGTGNYGYTF.

This chain uses TRBV12-3 or TRBV12-4 with TRBJ1-6; no clear D gene. Trimming shortened V by 1 base and J by 5 bases, and 6 bases separated the two germline ends. The CDR3 length is 14 residues. CDR3 nucleotide sequence: TGTGCCAGCAGTTTAGTAGGGAATAATTCACCCCTCCACTTT. The encoded protein is CASSLVGNNSPLHF.

The genes are TRBV6-1 and TRBJ1-5; 7 positions match TRBD1. Losses at the gene ends were 8 bases for V and 7 bases for J; bases not matched to a gene: 11. The CDR3 length is 14 residues. The germline gives CDR1 MNHNS, CDR2 SASEGT. The CDR3 DNA follows: TGTGCCAGCCACGAGACAGGGTCGTACCAGCCCCAGCATTTT. As protein: CASHETGSYQPQHF.

The J gene is TRBJ2-1, the V gene TRBV5-1, with D unclear. CDR3 length equals 16 residues. Trimming took off 0 bases at V and 5 bases at J, with 15 bases between the two ends. Germline-derived CDR1 and CDR2 are SGHRS and YFSETQ. CDR3 in DNA: TGCGCCAGCAGCTTGGCCCGCGGATTCAGGCACAATGAGCAGTTCTTC. Protein: CASSLARGFRHNEQFF.

With regard to this clonotype: The junction does not match germline at one end; this may be a read error. The chain has TRBV6-2 or TRBV6-3 and TRBJ2-2, with 8 nucleotides matching TRBD1. The CDR3 loop spans 17 amino acids. Germline assignment: CDR1 MNHEY and CDR2 SVGEGT. CDR3: CASSQEAGGFRTGELFF. The CDR3, as DNA: TGCGCCAGCAGCCAAGAGGCAGGGGGCTTTCGCACCGGGGAGCTGTTTTTT.

The J gene is TRBJ2-5, the V gene TRBV10-3, with D possibly matching TRBD1 (6 bases). Germline assignment: CDR1 ENHRY and CDR2 SYGVKD. This CDR3 region has 15 residues. Trimming stripped 0 bases from V and 4 bases from J, with 12 bases between. The CDR3 here is CAISESTGWGETQYF. As DNA, the CDR3 is TGTGCCATCAGTGAGTCCACAGGGTGGGGAGAGACCCAGTACTTC.

The chain employs TRBV19 and TRBJ1-2, with TRBD1 matching 11 bases. J lost 4 bases, V lost 5 bases, and 6 bases had no gene match. This CDR3 has 15 amino acids. CDR1 is LNHDA, CDR2 SQIVND, per germline (reference sequence). The CDR3 DNA follows: TGTGCCAGTAGTCCTCGGACAGGGGGCGTCTATGGCTACACCTTC. It codes for CASSPRTGGVYGYTF.

There are many counts of this clonotype. The gene calls are TRBV7-9 and TRBJ1-1, with D possibly being TRBD1 (5 bases). V gave up 1 base and J gave up 0 bases, with 9 bases separating them. The CDR3 loop spans 15 amino acids. Germline CDR1 SEHNR, CDR2 FQNEAQ (reference sequence). The CDR3 DNA is TGTGCCAGCAGCTTAGGTGCAGGGATGAACACTGAAGCTTTCTTT. Protein: CASSLGAGMNTEAFF.

The chain links TRBV6-1 to TRBJ1-1, with D possibly being TRBD1 (6 bases). In germline, CDR1 is MNHNS, CDR2 SASEGT. The CDR3 runs to 14 residues. Trimming removed 7 bases from V and 3 bases from J, with 15 bases in between. The CDR3 here is CASKKGTGHTEAFF. In nucleotides, the CDR3 is TGTGCCAGCAAAAAAGGAACAGGGCACACTGAAGCTTTCTTT.

The chain combines TRBV28 with TRBJ2-2, with TRBD2 matching over 8 bases. This CDR3 comprises 17 residues. Germline V gene lookup returns CDR1 MDHEN and CDR2 SYDVKM. The V segment lost 6 bases and the J segment 1 base; nucleotides outside the gene matches: 10. CDR3 region: CASRSLAGNVNTGELFF. The DNA of the CDR3 is TGTGCCAGCAGGTCGTTAGCGGGAAACGTGAACACCGGGGAGCTGTTTTTT.

The rearrangement joins TRBV27 to TRBJ2-1, with 7 bases aligning to TRBD2. The V gene end was trimmed by 3 bases and the J gene end by 5 bases; junction bases not matched to a gene: 7. The CDR3 runs to 15 residues. Looked up from germline, CDR1 is MNHEY and CDR2 is SMNVEV (reference sequence). This CDR3 is CASSFLAERNNEQFF. The CDR3 region has the DNA TGTGCCAGCAGTTTTCTAGCGGAACGGAACAATGAGCAGTTCTTC.

This clonotype appeared a few times. This chain connects TRBV29-1 to TRBJ2-7; TRBD1 matches 9 bases. Unmatched junction bases numbered 12, after V lost 2 bases and J lost 4 bases. Germline V gene data show CDR1 as SQVTM and CDR2 as ANQGSEA. This CDR3 contains 16 residues. In DNA, the CDR3 is TGCAGCGTTGAAAATCCCACGGGACAGGGCCAATACGAGCAGTACTTC. Translating gives CSVENPTGQGQYEQYF.

This clonotype was counted at least ten times. The chain recombines TRBV11-2 with TRBJ2-7; a weak D match, TRBD1 (6 bases). In germline, CDR1 is SGHAT, CDR2 FQNNGV. This CDR3 comprises 15 residues. Trimming stripped 4 bases from V and 3 bases from J, with 16 bases between. The CDR3 reads CASSSETGYHYEQYF. The CDR3 coding sequence is TGTGCCAGCAGCTCGGAAACAGGGTACCACTACGAGCAGTACTTC.

This clonotype came up a few times. The chain employs TRBV27 and TRBJ2-2; D gene ambiguous. The CDR3 has 12 residues. Per germline, CDR1 MNHEY and CDR2 SMNVEV (reference sequence). With 5 bases removed from V and 7 bases from J, the gap between germline ends came to 8 bases. The CDR3 sequence is CASSPYLGELFF. The CDR3 nucleotides are TGTGCCAGCAGTCCCTACCTCGGGGAGCTGTTTTTT.

This clonotype was seen at least ten times. The chain uses TRBV6-1 and TRBJ1-1; D unresolved. There are 14 residues in the CDR3. V was pared by 1 base and J by 4 bases, with 10 bases between. Germline-derived CDR1 and CDR2 are MNHNS and SASEGT. The CDR3 DNA sequence: TGTGCCAGCAGTGAAGGGGGTGGAGGCACTGAAGCTTTCTTT. This encodes CASSEGGGGTEAFF.

This clonotype was seen many times. This sequence joins TRBV28 and TRBJ2-2; tentative D call: TRBD1 (6 bases). Germline CDR1 and CDR2: MDHEN and SYDVKM. This CDR3 is built from 17 residues. Trimming pared 6 bases from V and 1 base from J, leaving 18 bases between. CDR3 region: CASRRSHWTENTGELFF. CDR3 DNA: TGTGCCAGCAGACGTTCCCACTGGACAGAGAACACCGGGGAGCTGTTTTTT.

On this clonotype itself: A much larger clone is a single base away; this may be a read error. The J gene is TRBJ1-2, the V gene TRBV6-4; D not certain. CDR1 is MRHNA and CDR2 is SNTAGT in the germline V gene. This CDR3 contains 11 residues. The CDR3 loop reads CACSQNYGYTF. CDR3 coding DNA: TGTGCCTGCAGCCAAAACTATGGCTACACCTTC.

This clonotype was recorded a few times. The chain couples TRBV12-3 or TRBV12-4 to TRBJ1-5; 7 bases are a match to TRBD1. Germline trimming cut 3 bases from V and 2 bases from J; bases unmatched to any gene: 7. CDR3 length equals 16 residues. The CDR3 reads CASSFAQGNGNQPQHF. CDR3 coding DNA: TGTGCCAGCAGTTTCGCACAGGGGAATGGCAATCAGCCCCAGCATTTT.

This clonotype was observed at least ten times. This chain links TRBV24-1 with TRBJ1-1; D possibly corresponds to TRBD1 (6 bases). The germline gives CDR1 KGHDR, CDR2 SFDVKD. This CDR3 comprises 12 residues. The V gene lost 4 bases and the J gene lost 8 bases, with 10 bases spanning the gap. This chain's CDR3 is CATSDWGQEAFF. CDR3 DNA: TGTGCCACCAGTGACTGGGGGCAAGAAGCTTTCTTT.

The chain combines TRBV30 with TRBJ1-2, with D perhaps TRBD1 (6 bases). The germline gives CDR1 GTSNPN, CDR2 SVGIG (reference sequence). This CDR3 is 14 amino acids long. Trimming left V 3 bases short and J 0 bases short, with 11 bases between. The chain's CDR3 is CAWRGGPSNYGYTF. CDR3 DNA: TGTGCCTGGAGGGGGGGGCCCTCTAACTATGGCTACACCTTC.

This chain connects TRBV11-2 to TRBJ2-2; TRBD1 or TRBD2 may be the D gene (6 bases each). The V end was cut by 7 bases, the J end by 6 bases, with 21 bases between. CDR3 length equals 16 residues. Germline lookup yields CDR1 SGHAT and CDR2 FQNNGV. The CDR3 bases are TGTGCCAGCACCATTCAAAGAGGGGGGCGCGCCGGGGAGCTGTTTTTT. It encodes CASTIQRGGRAGELFF.

A few counts support this clonotype. An end of the junction does not agree with germline; a read error may underlie this. J is TRBJ1-5 and V is TRBV3-1; the D gene is possibly TRBD1 (6 bases). Germline CDR1 is LGHDT and CDR2 is YNNKEL (reference sequence). The CDR3 sequence is 15 residues long. The CDR3, as DNA: TGTGCCAGCAGCCCGACAGGATTGAGCAATCGGCCCCAGCATTTT. Its protein is CASSPTGLSNRPQHF.

On this clonotype: One junction end does not reproduce the germline sequence, and a read error may be involved. The chain links TRBV28 to TRBJ1-1, with a tentative D call TRBD1 (5 bases). CDR3 size: 12 residues. Germline loops: CDR1 MDHEN, CDR2 SYDVKM. For the CDR3, the DNA is TGTGCCAGCAGGCGTGGGGGGACTGAAACTTTCTTT. Protein product: CASRRGGTETFF. Full variable domain (missing parts from reference TRBV28 and TRBJ1-1): DVKVTQSSRYLVKRTGEKVFLECVQDMDHENMFWYRQDPGLGLRLIYFSYDVKMKEKGDIPEGYSVSREKKERFSLILESASTNQTSMYLCASRRGGTETFFGQGTRLTVV.

This clonotype has at least ten counts. The rearrangement uses TRBV6-2 or TRBV6-3 and TRBJ1-2; no reliable D call. With 3 bases removed from V and 5 bases from J, the gap between germline ends came to 13 bases. The CDR3 runs to 14 residues. Germline lookup yields CDR1 MNHEY and CDR2 SVGEGT. CDR3 sequence (DNA): TGTGCCAGCAGTTATGGCCAGGCATTTTATGGCTACACCTTC. As protein: CASSYGQAFYGYTF.